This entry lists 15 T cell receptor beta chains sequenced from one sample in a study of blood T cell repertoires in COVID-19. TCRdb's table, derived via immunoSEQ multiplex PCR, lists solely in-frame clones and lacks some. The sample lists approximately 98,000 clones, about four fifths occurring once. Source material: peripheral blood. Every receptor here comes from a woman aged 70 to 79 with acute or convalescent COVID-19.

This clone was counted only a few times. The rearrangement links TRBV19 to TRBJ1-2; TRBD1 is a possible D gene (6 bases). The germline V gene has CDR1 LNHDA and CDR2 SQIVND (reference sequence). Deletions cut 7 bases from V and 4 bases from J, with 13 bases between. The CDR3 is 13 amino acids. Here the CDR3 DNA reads TGTGCCAGTAACGACAGGCAGATCTATGGCTACACCTTC. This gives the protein CASNDRQIYGYTF.

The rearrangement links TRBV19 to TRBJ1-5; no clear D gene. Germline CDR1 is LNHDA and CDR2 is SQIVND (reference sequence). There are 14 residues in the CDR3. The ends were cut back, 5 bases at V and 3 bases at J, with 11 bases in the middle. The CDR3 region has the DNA TGTGCCAGTAGTCCCGGGATAACCAATCAGCCCCAGCATTTT. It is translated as CASSPGITNQPQHF.

DNA for the CDR3: TGTGCCAGCAGTGACGTCGGGGATACGCAGTATTTT. Encoded protein: CASSDVGDTQYF. V usage is TRBV25-1 and J usage is TRBJ2-3; D is unclear. CDR1 and CDR2 from the germline V gene are MGHDK and SYGVNS. The ends were cut back, 3 bases at V and 6 bases at J, with 7 bases in the middle. The CDR3 runs to 12 residues.

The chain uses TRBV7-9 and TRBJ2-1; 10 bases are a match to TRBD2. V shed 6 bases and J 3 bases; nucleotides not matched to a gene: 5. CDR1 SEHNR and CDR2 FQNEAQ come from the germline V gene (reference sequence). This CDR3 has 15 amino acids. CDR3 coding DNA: TGTGCCAGCAGTCAACTAGCGGGATACTACAATGAGCAGTTCTTC. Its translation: CASSQLAGYYNEQFF.

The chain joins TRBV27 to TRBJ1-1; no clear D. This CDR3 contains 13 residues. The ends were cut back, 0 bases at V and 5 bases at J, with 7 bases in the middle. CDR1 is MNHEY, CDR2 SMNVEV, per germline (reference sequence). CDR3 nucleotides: TGTGCCAGCAGTTTATCTCCGCGTACTGAAGCTTTCTTT. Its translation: CASSLSPRTEAFF.

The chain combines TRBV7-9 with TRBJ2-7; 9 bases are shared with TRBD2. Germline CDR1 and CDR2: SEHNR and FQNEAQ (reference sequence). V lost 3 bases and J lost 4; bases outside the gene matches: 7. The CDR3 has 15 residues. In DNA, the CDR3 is TGTGCCAGCAGCTTGAGTAGCGGGAGCTGGTACGAGCAGTACTTC. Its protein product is CASSLSSGSWYEQYF.

The CDR3 protein is CASSPGTAGGLNEQFF. CDR3 in DNA: TGTGCCAGCAGCCCCGGGACGGCAGGGGGTCTCAATGAGCAGTTCTTC. The V call is TRBV7-3, the J call TRBJ2-1; TRBD1 aligns across 7 bases. The length of the CDR3 is 16 residues. Germline-derived CDR1 and CDR2 are SGHTA and FQGTGA. Trimming cost V 5 bases and J 6 bases; bases outside gene matches: 13.

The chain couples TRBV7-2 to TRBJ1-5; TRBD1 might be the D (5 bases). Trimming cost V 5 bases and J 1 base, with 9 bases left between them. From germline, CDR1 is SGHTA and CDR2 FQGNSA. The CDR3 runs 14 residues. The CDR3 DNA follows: TGTGCCAGCAGCCCGCAGGGAAGCAATCAGCCCCAGCATTTT. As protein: CASSPQGSNQPQHF.

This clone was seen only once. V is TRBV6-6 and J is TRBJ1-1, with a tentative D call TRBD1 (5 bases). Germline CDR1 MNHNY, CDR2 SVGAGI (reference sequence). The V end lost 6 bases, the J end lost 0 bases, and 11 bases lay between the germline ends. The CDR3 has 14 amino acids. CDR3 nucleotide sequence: TGTGCCAGCAGGCCAACGACAGTGAACACTGAAGCTTTCTTT. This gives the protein CASRPTTVNTEAFF.

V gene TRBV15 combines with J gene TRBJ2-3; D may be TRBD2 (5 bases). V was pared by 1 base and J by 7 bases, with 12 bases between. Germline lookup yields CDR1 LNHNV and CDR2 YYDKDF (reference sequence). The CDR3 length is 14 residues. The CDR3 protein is CATSRGVGSYTQYF. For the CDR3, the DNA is TGTGCCACCAGCAGAGGGGTGGGGAGTTATACGCAGTATTTT.

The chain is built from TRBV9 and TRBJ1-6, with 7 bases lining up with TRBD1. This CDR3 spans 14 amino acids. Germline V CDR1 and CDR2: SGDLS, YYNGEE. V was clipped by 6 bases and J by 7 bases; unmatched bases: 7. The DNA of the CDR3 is TGTGCCAGCAACGAGGGGGCCACGAATTCACCCCTCCACTTT. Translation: CASNEGATNSPLHF.

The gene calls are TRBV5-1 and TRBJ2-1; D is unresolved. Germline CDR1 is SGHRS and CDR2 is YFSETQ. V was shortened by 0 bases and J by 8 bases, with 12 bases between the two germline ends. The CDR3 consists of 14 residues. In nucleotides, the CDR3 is TGCGCCAGCAGCTTGGAATCGGGTTTGGATGAGCAGTTCTTC. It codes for CASSLESGLDEQFF. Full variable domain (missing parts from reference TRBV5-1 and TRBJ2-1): KAGVTQTPRYLIKTRGQQVTLSCSPISGHRSVSWYQQTPGQGLQFLFEYFSETQRNKGNFPGRFSGRQFSNSRSEMNVSTLELGDSALYLCASSLESGLDEQFFGPGTRLTVL.

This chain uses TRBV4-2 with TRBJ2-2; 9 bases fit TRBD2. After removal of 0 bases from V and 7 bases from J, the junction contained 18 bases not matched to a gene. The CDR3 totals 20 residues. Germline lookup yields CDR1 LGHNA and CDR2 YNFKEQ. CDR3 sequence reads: CASSQDPALAGTQGNGELFF. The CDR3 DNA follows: TGTGCCAGCAGCCAAGATCCCGCCCTAGCGGGGACCCAGGGGAACGGGGAGCTGTTTTTT.

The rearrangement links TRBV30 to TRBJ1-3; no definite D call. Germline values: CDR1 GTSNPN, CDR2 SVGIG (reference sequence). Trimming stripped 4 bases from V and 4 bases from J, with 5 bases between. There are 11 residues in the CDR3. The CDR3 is CAWTLGNTIYF. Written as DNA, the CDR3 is TGTGCCTGGACACTGGGAAACACCATATATTTT.

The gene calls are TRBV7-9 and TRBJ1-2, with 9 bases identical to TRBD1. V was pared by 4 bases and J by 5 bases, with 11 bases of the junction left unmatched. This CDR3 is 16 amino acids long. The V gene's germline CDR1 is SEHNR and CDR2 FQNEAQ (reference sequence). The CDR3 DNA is TGTGCCAGCAGCTCCTTTAGGGGACAGGGTTATTATGGCTACACCTTC. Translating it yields CASSSFRGQGYYGYTF.